Below, 30 T cell receptor beta chains from the same sample are listed, as sequenced in a study of cytomegalovirus exposure and HLA in healthy donors. Researchers ran the PCR with 60 Vbeta and 13 Jbeta primers. TCRdb's copy holds only in-frame clones and misses some; the assay was immunoSEQ multiplex PCR. The repertoire holds about 130,000 clones, with roughly a tenth as singletons. The material sequenced was PBMCs. The receptors originated from a woman under 30 in good health and CMV-seropositive.

This clone was counted a few times. The chain carries TRBV6-1 and TRBJ1-5, with TRBD1 identical over 11 bases. This CDR3 spans 14 amino acids. Per germline, CDR1 MNHNS and CDR2 SASEGT. The J segment lost 5 bases and the V segment lost 6 bases, leaving 3 bases of the junction unmatched. The chain's CDR3 is CASSGTGGYQPQHF. The CDR3 bases are TGTGCCAGCAGCGGGACAGGGGGATATCAGCCCCAGCATTTT.

This clone was seen only a few times. V gene TRBV6-5 combines with J gene TRBJ2-2, with 10 positions matching TRBD1. Trimming took 10 bases from V and 7 from J; bases not matched to a gene: 9. From germline, CDR1 is MNHEY and CDR2 SVGAGI. CDR3 length equals 14 residues. The CDR3 loop is CATQRQGAIGELFF. CDR3 in DNA: TGTGCCACCCAGCGACAGGGGGCTATCGGGGAGCTGTTTTTT.

This clone was observed a handful of times. The genes are TRBV7-8 and TRBJ2-2, with 10 nucleotides matching TRBD2. This CDR3 has 18 residues. Per the germline V gene, CDR1 is SGHVS and CDR2 is FQNEAQ. The J segment lost 0 bases and the V segment lost 0 bases, leaving 4 bases of the junction unmatched. The CDR3 sequence is CASSLASLAGANTGELFF. Written as DNA, the CDR3 is TGTGCCAGCAGCTTAGCGTCTCTAGCGGGAGCGAACACCGGGGAGCTGTTTTTT.

The CDR3 bases are TGTGCCAGCCGGACGGACATGAACACTGAAGCTTTCTTT. This sequence encodes CASRTDMNTEAFF. The V and J genes are TRBV5-4 and TRBJ1-1, with D perhaps TRBD1 (5 bases). Germline V lookup: CDR1 SGHNT, CDR2 YYREEE (reference sequence). The V and J ends lost 7 bases and 0 bases respectively, with 10 bases between them. The CDR3 loop spans 13 amino acids.

The table lists this clone with a few counts. V is TRBV5-4 and J is TRBJ1-6, with D uncertain. The CDR3 is made up of 15 amino acids. Germline V gene sequence: CDR1 SGHNT, CDR2 YYREEE (reference sequence). Trimming shortened V by 1 base and J by 10 bases, and 15 bases separated the two germline ends. CDR3: CASSLYAPVGSPLHF. The CDR3 nucleotides read TGTGCCAGCAGCTTGTACGCCCCAGTCGGGTCACCCCTCCACTTT.

The chain employs TRBV15 and TRBJ2-1; 16 positions agree with TRBD2. Unmatched junction bases numbered 12, after V lost 1 base and J lost 9 bases. Germline CDR1 and CDR2: LNHNV and YYDKDF (reference sequence). The CDR3 is made up of 19 amino acids. Here the CDR3 reads CATSRGGLAGGPELVEQFF. CDR3 in DNA: TGTGCCACCAGCAGAGGGGGACTAGCGGGAGGGCCAGAACTGGTTGAGCAGTTCTTC.

The chain recombines TRBV19 with TRBJ1-4; no clear D gene. From germline, CDR1 is LNHDA and CDR2 SQIVND (reference sequence). CDR3 size: 19 residues. V dropped 5 bases and J dropped 0 bases, with 22 bases sitting between them. The CDR3 DNA reads as TGTGCCAGTAGTCTGGGTTGGGCAGCCTCACGACCAACTAATGAAAAACTGTTTTTT. Translated, it gives CASSLGWAASRPTNEKLFF.

This clone was found a few times. The chain carries TRBV28 and TRBJ2-7, with TRBD1 matching 7 bases. The length of the CDR3 is 14 residues. With 7 bases clipped from V and 4 bases from J, the junction kept 10 bases outside the gene matches. The germline V gene encodes CDR1 MDHEN and CDR2 SYDVKM. The CDR3 region has the DNA TGTGCCAGCAAGAGGCAGGGGGTGGGTTACGAGCAGTACTTC. The encoded protein is CASKRQGVGYEQYF.

The gene calls are TRBV25-1 and TRBJ1-1; a possible D gene is TRBD1 (5 bases). The germline V gene has CDR1 MGHDK and CDR2 SYGVNS. This CDR3 has 14 amino acids. The V end lost 2 bases, the J end lost 0 bases, and 7 bases lay between the germline ends. This CDR3 reads CASSEQGMNTEAFF. The CDR3, as DNA: TGTGCCAGCAGTGAACAGGGAATGAACACTGAAGCTTTCTTT.

Only a few counts were recorded for this clone. The chain is built from TRBV10-3 and TRBJ1-1, with a tentative D call TRBD1 (6 bases). There are 14 residues in the CDR3. Deletions cut 7 bases from V and 3 bases from J, with 15 bases between. Germline-derived CDR1 and CDR2 are ENHRY and SYGVKD. The CDR3 DNA is TGTGCCATCAAGGGGGAGGGGGTATACACTGAAGCTTTCTTT. Translation gives CAIKGEGVYTEAFF.

This clone has more than one count but fewer than ten. This rearrangement joins TRBV4-1 to TRBJ2-1; D perhaps matches TRBD2 (6 bases). Trimming removed 1 base from V and 6 bases from J, with 10 bases in between. The CDR3 loop spans 14 amino acids. The germline gives CDR1 MGHRA, CDR2 YSYEKL. The DNA for the CDR3 is TGCGCCAGCAGCCAAGTAACGGGGGTCAATGAGCAGTTCTTC. The encoded protein is CASSQVTGVNEQFF.

This clone was observed a few times. The gene calls are TRBV5-6 and TRBJ1-5; 7 nucleotides agree with TRBD1. The germline V gene encodes CDR1 SGHDT and CDR2 YYEEEE. The length of the CDR3 is 17 residues. Trimming took 4 bases from V and 2 from J; bases not matched to a gene: 12. CDR3 sequence: CASSVQQGPGGNQPQHF. The CDR3 coding sequence is TGTGCCAGCAGCGTCCAACAGGGGCCCGGAGGCAATCAGCCCCAGCATTTT.

The chain carries TRBV5-1 and TRBJ1-2; possible D gene TRBD1, 6 bases. The CDR3 loop spans 14 amino acids. V was shortened by 4 bases and J by 4 bases, with 14 bases between the two germline ends. Germline CDR1 reads SGHRS; CDR2 reads YFSETQ. The CDR3 is CASSQGTPGYGYTF. The CDR3 bases are TGCGCCAGCAGCCAAGGGACACCCGGCTATGGCTACACCTTC. Filled out from reference TRBV5-1 and TRBJ1-2, the complete variable domain reads KAGVTQTPRYLIKTRGQQVTLSCSPISGHRSVSWYQQTPGQGLQFLFEYFSETQRNKGNFPGRFSGRQFSNSRSEMNVSTLELGDSALYLCASSQGTPGYGYTFGSGTRLTVV.

V gene TRBV6-5 combines with J gene TRBJ2-7, with TRBD2 matching 12 bases. The CDR3 contains 13 residues. The V and J ends lost 0 bases and 11 bases, in that order; junction bases with no gene match: 2. Germline lookup yields CDR1 MNHEY and CDR2 SVGAGI. CDR3 sequence: CASSYSLAGGEYF. The CDR3 coding sequence is TGTGCCAGCAGTTACTCACTAGCGGGAGGTGAGTACTTC.

V usage is TRBV14 and J usage is TRBJ2-1, with a weak D call TRBD2 (6 bases). This CDR3 has 14 residues. V was pared by 1 base and J by 6 bases, with 10 bases between. Germline lookup yields CDR1 SGHDN and CDR2 FVKESK. CDR3 DNA: TGTGCCAGCAGCCAAGCGTCCGGGGGCAATGAGCAGTTCTTC. Translating it yields CASSQASGGNEQFF. Using reference TRBV14 and TRBJ2-1 for the parts outside the CDR3, the full variable domain is EAGVTQFPSHSVIEKGQTVTLRCDPISGHDNLYWYRRVMGKEIKFLLHFVKESKQDESGMPNNRFLAERTGGTYSTLKVQPAELEDSGVYFCASSQASGGNEQFFGPGTRLTVL.

This clone has only a few counts. The V call is TRBV6-5, the J call TRBJ2-2; D is possibly TRBD2 (5 bases). This CDR3 region has 16 residues. CDR1 is MNHEY and CDR2 is SVGAGI in the germline V gene. Trimming shortened V by 0 bases and J by 3 bases, and 11 bases separated the two germline ends. CDR3 protein: CASSYSPAAYTGELFF. In DNA, the CDR3 is TGTGCCAGCAGTTACTCGCCAGCGGCTTACACCGGGGAGCTGTTTTTT.

The chain carries TRBV30 and TRBJ2-7, with D unclear. V shed 0 bases and J shed 2 bases, with 8 bases lying between them. Germline assignment: CDR1 GTSNPN and CDR2 SVGIG (reference sequence). The CDR3 runs 13 residues. Here the CDR3 reads CAWSVNRAYEQYF. In nucleotides, the CDR3 is TGTGCCTGGAGTGTCAACAGAGCCTACGAGCAGTACTTC.

This rearrangement joins TRBV19 to TRBJ2-3; 9 bases are shared with TRBD2. V dropped 6 bases and J dropped 2; count of bases not matched to a gene: 3. Germline CDR1 LNHDA, CDR2 SQIVND (reference sequence). The CDR3 runs 14 residues. The CDR3: CASRLAGNTDTQYF. The CDR3 region has the DNA TGTGCCAGTAGGCTAGCGGGAAACACAGATACGCAGTATTTT.

This clone was counted only a few times. This chain uses TRBV28 with TRBJ2-7, with 8 bases matching TRBD1. In germline, CDR1 is MDHEN, CDR2 SYDVKM. The CDR3 totals 13 residues. V shed 10 bases, J shed 2 bases, and the junction held 7 bases outside the gene matches. The CDR3 here is CATNRGSPYEQYF. The CDR3 nucleotides are TGTGCCACAAACAGGGGGTCCCCCTACGAGCAGTACTTC.

This clone was seen once. Relative to the germline gene, one junction end is altered; a read error may explain this. The same CDR3 also results from other DNA sequences found in this sample. V gene TRBV11-2 combines with J gene TRBJ1-1; the D gene is possibly TRBD1 (5 bases). This CDR3 contains 12 residues. From germline, CDR1 is SGHAT and CDR2 FQNNGV. CDR3 bases: TGTGCAAGCAGCCAGCGGGGGACTGAAGCTTTCTTT. Translating gives CASSQRGTEAFF.

CDR3 loop: CASSAAGGYTDTQYF. CDR3 bases: TGTGCCAGCAGCGCAGCGGGAGGTTACACAGATACGCAGTATTTT. The V and J genes are TRBV5-8 and TRBJ2-3, with 9 positions matching TRBD2. The CDR3 consists of 15 residues. With 4 bases clipped from V and 2 bases from J, the junction kept 5 bases outside the gene matches. CDR1 and CDR2 (germline): SGHTS, YDEGEE. The variable domain in full, with the rest retrieved from reference TRBV5-8 and TRBJ2-3, is EAGVTQSPTHLIKTRGQQATLRCSPISGHTSVYWYQQALGLGLQFLLWYDEGEERNRGNFPPRFSGRQFPNYSSELNVNALELEDSALYLCASSAAGGYTDTQYFGPGTRLTVL.

Only a few counts were recorded for this clone. The rearrangement uses TRBV5-1 and TRBJ2-1; possible D gene TRBD2, 5 bases. V was pared by 3 bases and J by 5 bases, with 12 bases between. The CDR3 length is 14 residues. CDR1 is SGHRS and CDR2 is YFSETQ in the germline V gene. The DNA of the CDR3 is TGCGCCAGCAGCTCGTCGGACTGGGACAATGAGCAGTTCTTC. Protein sequence: CASSSSDWDNEQFF.

V and J are TRBV20-1 and TRBJ1-1; D is unresolved. The V and J ends lost 5 bases and 3 bases respectively, with 7 bases between them. Germline V gene lookup returns CDR1 DFQATT and CDR2 SNEGSKA (reference sequence). The CDR3 length is 11 residues. The CDR3 region has the DNA TGCAGTGCTGTCTTTGACACTGAAGCTTTCTTT. Translated, it gives CSAVFDTEAFF.

The chain employs TRBV5-1 and TRBJ2-2; 7 nucleotides agree with TRBD1. The CDR3 has 14 residues. CDR1 is SGHRS, CDR2 YFSETQ, per germline. Trimming cost V 4 bases and J 4 bases; bases outside gene matches: 4. Written as DNA, the CDR3 is TGCGCCAGCAGCAGCAGGGGGTCCACCGGGGAGCTGTTTTTT. It is translated as CASSSRGSTGELFF.

In its sample, this clone was seen a few times. This chain connects TRBV18 to TRBJ2-4, with D unresolved. V lost 6 bases and J lost 5, with 14 bases in between. Germline V CDR1 and CDR2: KGHSH, LQKENI. CDR3 length equals 14 residues. CDR3 sequence (DNA): TGTGCCAGCTCCCTCGGTTCTCCCGAAAACATTCAGTACTTC. Translating gives CASSLGSPENIQYF.

The V gene is TRBV11-2, the J gene TRBJ2-7; 8 bases are shared with TRBD2. Germline V gene sequence: CDR1 SGHAT, CDR2 FQNNGV. The CDR3 runs to 13 residues. Trimming at V came to 5 bases and at J to 6 bases, leaving 6 bases not matched to a gene. DNA for the CDR3: TGTGCCAGCAGCGCCCCGGGAGGGCCCGAGCAGTACTTC. This translates into CASSAPGGPEQYF.

This chain links TRBV6-5 with TRBJ2-7; D perhaps matches TRBD1 (6 bases). This CDR3 contains 13 residues. The ends were cut back, 6 bases at V and 5 bases at J, with 14 bases in the middle. Germline V gene data show CDR1 as MNHEY and CDR2 as SVGAGI. The CDR3: CASRSTGPNEQYF. In nucleotides, the CDR3 is TGTGCCAGCAGATCGACAGGCCCCAACGAGCAGTACTTC.

CDR3 DNA sequence: TGCAGCGTTGGACGGGAAAGGGGGACTGAAGCTTTCTTT. It codes for CSVGRERGTEAFF. The chain is built from TRBV29-1 and TRBJ1-1, with D possibly TRBD1 on 6 matching bases. The CDR3 is 13 residues long. V dropped 4 bases and J dropped 5 bases, with 14 bases sitting between them. Germline loops: CDR1 SQVTM, CDR2 ANQGSEA. Variable domain in full (rest from reference TRBV29-1 and TRBJ1-1): SAVISQKPSRDICQRGTSLTIQCQVDSQVTMMFWYRQQPGQSLTLIATANQGSEATYESGFVIDKFPISRPNLTFSTLTVSNMSPEDSSIYLCSVGRERGTEAFFGQGTRLTVV.

In this sample, this clone turned up a few times. The sample holds other DNA sequences that translate to the same CDR3. V and J are TRBV25-1 and TRBJ1-5; 7 nucleotides agree with TRBD1. This CDR3 region has 16 residues. Losses at the gene ends were 6 bases for V and 7 bases for J; bases not matched to a gene: 15. Looked up from germline, CDR1 is MGHDK and CDR2 is SYGVNS. The CDR3 sequence is CASSGSTGASRQPQHF. The CDR3 DNA sequence: TGTGCCAGCAGCGGTAGTACAGGGGCCTCCAGGCAGCCCCAGCATTTT.

The gene calls are TRBV2 and TRBJ2-5, with 7 bases aligning to TRBD2. Looked up from germline, CDR1 is SNHLY and CDR2 is FYNNEI. The CDR3 runs 14 residues. V dropped 6 bases and J dropped 1; count of bases not matched to a gene: 5. The DNA for the CDR3 is TGTGCCAGCAGGGAACTAGCGCTCCAAGAGACCCAGTACTTC. It yields the protein CASRELALQETQYF.